Following are 27 T cell receptor beta chains from one sample sequenced in a study of blood T cell repertoires in COVID-19. The data were produced by immunoSEQ multiplex PCR, yet TCRdb's version contains in-frame clones alone and is incomplete. The sample carries 200,000 to 300,000 clones, 80% to 90% recorded once. Sequencing used peripheral blood. The source of these receptors is a young man with active or convalescent COVID-19.

DNA for the CDR3: TGTGCCAGCAGTTCCGGGACAGCCTATGGCTACACCTTC. As protein: CASSSGTAYGYTF. The genes are TRBV12-3 or TRBV12-4 and TRBJ1-2, with 7 bases aligning to TRBD1. The CDR3 is 13 amino acids. V shed 4 bases, J shed 4 bases, and the junction held 3 bases outside the gene matches.

The J gene is TRBJ2-5, the V gene TRBV7-9; TRBD1 aligns across 12 bases. The junction had 3 bases not matched to a gene; V was cut back by 5 bases and J by 5 bases. Germline V gene sequence: CDR1 SEHNR, CDR2 FQNEAQ (reference sequence). The length of the CDR3 is 14 residues. The CDR3 is CASSRDRGQETQYF. DNA for the CDR3: TGTGCCAGCAGCAGGGACAGGGGGCAGGAGACCCAGTACTTC.

This sequence joins TRBV7-2 and TRBJ1-1; D might be TRBD1 (6 bases). The CDR3 has 15 residues. Trimming took off 5 bases at V and 5 bases at J, with 18 bases between the two ends. CDR1 is SGHTA, CDR2 FQGNSA, per germline. This chain's CDR3 is CASSEEYRVRTEAFF. As DNA, the CDR3 is TGTGCCAGCAGCGAAGAGTACAGGGTGAGGACTGAAGCTTTCTTT.

The chain joins TRBV5-1 to TRBJ2-7; 7 bases map to TRBD1. This CDR3 region has 13 residues. CDR1 is SGHRS, CDR2 YFSETQ, per germline. V trimming: 1 base; J trimming: 2 bases; junction bases outside the gene matches: 0. The CDR3 loop reads CASSLQGAYEQYF. Here the CDR3 DNA reads TGCGCCAGCAGCTTGCAGGGGGCCTACGAGCAGTACTTC.

This sequence joins TRBV7-6 and TRBJ1-5; TRBD1 agrees at 7 bases. V lost 4 bases, J lost 2 bases, and 5 bases stayed unmatched. CDR1 SGHVS and CDR2 FNYEAQ come from the germline V gene. There are 15 residues in the CDR3. The CDR3 bases are TGTGCCAGCAGCTCTCAGCAGGGGGGCAATCAGCCCCAGCATTTT. The encoded protein is CASSSQQGGNQPQHF.

The rearrangement links TRBV5-1 to TRBJ2-7, with a weak D call TRBD2 (5 bases). The V end was cut by 4 bases, the J end by 2 bases, with 19 bases between. Germline CDR1 reads SGHRS; CDR2 reads YFSETQ. The length of the CDR3 is 16 residues. The CDR3 coding sequence is TGCGCCAGCAGCGTCACGTTGGACTCCCCGACCTACGAGCAGTACTTC. Translated: CASSVTLDSPTYEQYF.

The rearrangement links TRBV9 to TRBJ1-3; D remains ambiguous. CDR1 SGDLS and CDR2 YYNGEE come from the germline V gene. Trimming cost V 3 bases and J 0 bases, with 25 bases left between them. The CDR3 extends over 20 amino acids. The CDR3 nucleotides are TGTGCCAGCAGCGGACCTAGAGAACCCACCGGCGGGCACTCTGGAAACACCATATATTTT. Translation gives CASSGPREPTGGHSGNTIYF.

The J gene is TRBJ1-1, the V gene TRBV25-1, with D hard to call. Germline V gives CDR1 MGHDK, CDR2 SYGVNS. CDR3 size: 14 residues. V lost 6 bases and J lost 1, with 12 bases in between. The CDR3 DNA sequence: TGTGCCAGCAGAGTAGGAGGTCCGAACACTGAAGCTTTCTTT. This codes for CASRVGGPNTEAFF.

The chain couples TRBV3-1 (or the pseudogene TRBV3-2) to TRBJ2-1; 8 positions agree with TRBD2. This CDR3 is built from 14 residues. J gave up 8 bases and V 2 bases, and 5 bases lay outside the gene matches. CDR1 LGHDT and CDR2 YNNKEL come from the germline V gene (reference sequence). The CDR3 nucleotides are TGTGCCAGCAGCCAAAGGGCGGGGGGTGATGAGCAGTTCTTC. Amino acid sequence: CASSQRAGGDEQFF.

The chain combines TRBV7-6 with TRBJ2-1; TRBD2 aligns across 9 bases. The CDR3 is made up of 16 amino acids. Per germline, CDR1 SGHVS and CDR2 FNYEAQ. V dropped 5 bases and J dropped 8; count of bases not matched to a gene: 13. DNA of the CDR3: TGTGCCAGCAGCCGAAGGCGGCGGGGGGGTCGGGATGAGCAGTTCTTC. Amino acids: CASSRRRRGGRDEQFF. The entire variable domain, with the rest obtained from reference TRBV7-6 and TRBJ2-1, is as follows: GAGVSQSPRYKVTKRGQDVALRCDPISGHVSLYWYRQALGQGPEFLTYFNYEAQQDKSGLPNDRFSAERPEGSISTLTIQRTEQRDSAMYRCASSRRRRGGRDEQFFGPGTRLTVL.

DNA for the CDR3: TGTGCTAGTGCCAATACAGAAGCTTTCTTT. Protein: CASANTEAFF. V gene TRBV12-5 combines with J gene TRBJ1-1; no clear D. CDR1 and CDR2 (germline): LGHNT, FRNRAP. The CDR3 extends over 10 amino acids. V shed 7 bases and J shed 8 bases, with 8 bases lying between them.

The rearrangement links TRBV18 to TRBJ2-1; 8 bases line up with TRBD2. V shed 4 bases and J 8 bases; nucleotides not matched to a gene: 10. This CDR3 has 15 amino acids. The germline gives CDR1 KGHSH, CDR2 LQKENI. This CDR3 is CASSLQGLGVYEQFF. The CDR3 DNA sequence: TGTGCCAGCTCACTACAGGGACTAGGTGTTTATGAGCAGTTCTTC.

The chain uses TRBV5-1 and TRBJ2-1; D is perhaps TRBD2 (5 bases). Trimming pared 0 bases from V and 3 bases from J, leaving 10 bases between. This CDR3 has 15 residues. From germline, CDR1 is SGHRS and CDR2 YFSETQ. The CDR3 DNA sequence: TGCGCCAGCAGCTTGGCCGGGAACGGCTACAATGAGCAGTTCTTC. Protein: CASSLAGNGYNEQFF. Complete variable domain (other parts from reference TRBV5-1 and TRBJ2-1): KAGVTQTPRYLIKTRGQQVTLSCSPISGHRSVSWYQQTPGQGLQFLFEYFSETQRNKGNFPGRFSGRQFSNSRSEMNVSTLELGDSALYLCASSLAGNGYNEQFFGPGTRLTVL.

This sequence joins TRBV6-6 and TRBJ2-7; TRBD2 matches at 13 bases. The junction had 6 bases not matched to a gene; V was cut back by 6 bases and J by 4 bases. Germline V gene data show CDR1 as MNHNY and CDR2 as SVGAGI (reference sequence). The CDR3 totals 15 residues. This CDR3 is CASSQTSGGDYEQYF. CDR3 coding DNA: TGTGCCAGCAGCCAAACTAGCGGGGGGGATTACGAGCAGTACTTC.

V is TRBV11-2 and J is TRBJ2-3; 8 bases line up with TRBD2. The junction had 7 bases not matched to a gene; V was cut back by 7 bases and J by 1 base. This CDR3 has 15 residues. In germline, CDR1 is SGHAT, CDR2 FQNNGV. The CDR3 region is CASIPGRGGTDTQYF. The CDR3 DNA is TGTGCCAGCATCCCAGGGCGGGGGGGCACAGATACGCAGTATTTT. The whole variable domain, remainder taken from reference TRBV11-2 and TRBJ2-3, is EAGVAQSPRYKIIEKRQSVAFWCNPISGHATLYWYQQILGQGPKLLIQFQNNGVVDDSQLPKDRFSAERLKGVDSTLKIQPAKLEDSAVYLCASIPGRGGTDTQYFGPGTRLTVL.

The chain is built from TRBV7-9 and TRBJ2-7; 11 bases are a match to TRBD2. Germline V gene lookup returns CDR1 SEHNR and CDR2 FQNEAQ (reference sequence). J gave up 0 bases and V 6 bases, and 7 bases lay outside the gene matches. The CDR3 extends over 16 amino acids. Here the CDR3 DNA reads TGTGCCAGCAGTTCCGGACTAGCGGGCCCCTCCTACGAGCAGTACTTC. Its translation is CASSSGLAGPSYEQYF. Using reference TRBV7-9 and TRBJ2-7 for the parts outside the CDR3, the full variable domain is DTGVSQNPRHKITKRGQNVTFRCDPISEHNRLYWYRQTLGQGPEFLTYFQNEAQLEKSRLLSDRFSAERPKGSFSTLEIQRTEQGDSAMYLCASSSGLAGPSYEQYFGPGTRLTVT.

This rearrangement joins TRBV5-1 to TRBJ1-1; D not certain. This CDR3 has 15 amino acids. Germline values: CDR1 SGHRS, CDR2 YFSETQ. V dropped 0 bases and J dropped 2 bases, with 11 bases sitting between them. CDR3 residues: CASSLESGINTEAFF. DNA for the CDR3: TGCGCCAGCAGCTTGGAGTCGGGAATCAACACTGAAGCTTTCTTT.

This clone was detected once. The chain combines TRBV6-6 with TRBJ2-1; 16 bases are a match to TRBD2. The CDR3 has 16 residues. Trimming took 6 bases from V and 9 from J; bases not matched to a gene: 8. Looked up from germline, CDR1 is MNHNY and CDR2 is SVGAGI (reference sequence). The CDR3 reads CASSAGTSGGAGEQFF. The CDR3 DNA follows: TGTGCCAGCAGCGCAGGGACTAGCGGGGGGGCTGGTGAGCAGTTCTTC.

This rearrangement joins TRBV9 to TRBJ2-6, with a weak D call TRBD1 (5 bases). V dropped 0 bases and J dropped 0 bases, with 13 bases sitting between them. From germline, CDR1 is SGDLS and CDR2 YYNGEE. The CDR3 is made up of 18 amino acids. The CDR3 DNA reads as TGTGCCAGCAGCGTAGGGGCAGGGTATACCTCTGGGGCCAACGTCCTGACTTTC. It yields the protein CASSVGAGYTSGANVLTF.

The rearrangement links TRBV11-2 to TRBJ2-5; 15 positions agree with TRBD2. The trim removed 3 bases at V and 5 bases at J, leaving 7 bases unmatched. The germline gives CDR1 SGHAT, CDR2 FQNNGV. The CDR3 covers 17 residues. The CDR3 DNA sequence: TGTGCCAGCAGCTTGGCCGGACTAGCGGGGGGGCCTGAGACCCAGTACTTC. It is translated as CASSLAGLAGGPETQYF.

This clone was found once. The V and J genes are TRBV13 and TRBJ2-7; 9 nucleotides agree with TRBD1. Germline-derived CDR1 and CDR2 are PRHDT and FYEKMQ (reference sequence). Germline trimming cut 7 bases from V and 2 bases from J; bases unmatched to any gene: 9. The CDR3 is made up of 15 amino acids. The CDR3 DNA sequence: TGTGCCAGCACCTTGGAGGGGACAGGGACCTACGAGCAGTACTTC. Translated, it gives CASTLEGTGTYEQYF.

The V gene is TRBV2, the J gene TRBJ2-7, with D perhaps matching TRBD1 (6 bases). Germline CDR1 is SNHLY and CDR2 is FYNNEI. V was pared by 6 bases and J by 6 bases, with 18 bases between. The CDR3 extends over 14 amino acids. The CDR3 reads CASSEGDTALEQYF. CDR3 nucleotide sequence: TGTGCCAGCAGCGAGGGGGACACTGCTCTCGAGCAGTACTTC.

This rearrangement joins TRBV12-5 to TRBJ2-1, with a weak D call TRBD2 (5 bases). Looked up from germline, CDR1 is LGHNT and CDR2 is FRNRAP. V lost 6 bases and J 6 bases, leaving 15 bases between the germline ends. The CDR3 consists of 14 residues. DNA of the CDR3: TGTGCTAGTGGCCGGGATAATAGGTTCAATGAGCAGTTCTTC. Amino acid sequence: CASGRDNRFNEQFF.

This chain connects TRBV29-1 to TRBJ1-3; 8 bases line up with TRBD1. This CDR3 has 14 amino acids. Germline CDR1 reads SQVTM; CDR2 reads ANQGSEA. The J segment lost 4 bases and the V segment lost 6 bases, leaving 8 bases of the junction unmatched. CDR3: CSVDWTGTGNTIYF. The CDR3 nucleotides are TGCAGCGTAGATTGGACAGGGACGGGAAACACCATATATTTT.

The chain employs TRBV29-1 and TRBJ2-1; D is perhaps TRBD2 (5 bases). Germline V gene lookup returns CDR1 SQVTM and CDR2 ANQGSEA. The CDR3 sequence is 12 residues long. The V end was cut by 7 bases, the J end by 7 bases, with 14 bases between. CDR3 sequence reads: CSGSGIWNEQFF. Here the CDR3 DNA reads TGCAGCGGGTCCGGGATTTGGAATGAGCAGTTCTTC.

This clone has a count of ten or more. The chain employs TRBV4-1 and TRBJ1-1; a possible D gene is TRBD1 (5 bases). The V gene's germline CDR1 is MGHRA and CDR2 YSYEKL. V gave up 4 bases and J gave up 1 base, with 19 bases separating them. The CDR3 is made up of 17 amino acids. In DNA form, the CDR3 reads TGCGCCAGCAGCCGAGGCCCAATCCGGACAACGAACACTGAAGCTTTCTTT. It translates to CASSRGPIRTTNTEAFF.

V gene TRBV5-5 combines with J gene TRBJ1-6; 8 nucleotides match TRBD1. There are 15 residues in the CDR3. The V segment lost 2 bases and the J segment 9 bases; nucleotides outside the gene matches: 7. Germline lookup yields CDR1 SGHKS and CDR2 YYEKEE (reference sequence). The CDR3 region is CASSFLWTGSSPLHF. The CDR3 coding sequence is TGTGCCAGCAGCTTCCTCTGGACAGGGAGTTCACCCCTCCACTTT.